The 18 T cell receptor beta chains in this list originate from one sample, sequenced in a study of PD-L1 blockade in urothelial cancer (dated by TCRdb to about 2017). The library relied on the immunoSEQ multiplex PCR assay. TCRdb provides this immuneACCESS table in a form limited to in-frame rearrangements. Some clones are lacking; in checked studies, under half of them reflect an unresolved V gene, and why the rest are absent is not known. The sample data list roughly 56,000 clones, and over 70% of these were observed just once. The top ten clonotypes cover 4% to 5.5% of the sample. The sequencing here drew on PBMCs, taken around atezolizumab (anti-PD-L1) treatment. The receptors stem from a man in his sixties or seventies with urothelial cancer.

The chain joins TRBV2 to TRBJ2-3, with D possibly matching TRBD1 (5 bases). CDR1 and CDR2 (germline): SNHLY, FYNNEI. The CDR3 extends over 14 amino acids. Deletions cut 5 bases from V and 1 base from J, with 10 bases between. CDR3 sequence: CASSYPTGTDTQYF. As DNA, the CDR3 is TGTGCCAGCAGTTATCCGACAGGCACAGATACGCAGTATTTT.

In this sample, this clone turned up a few times. The genes are TRBV19 and TRBJ2-3; TRBD2 agrees at 8 bases. V gave up 0 bases and J gave up 0 bases; unmatched junction bases: 5. This CDR3 is built from 17 residues. The germline gives CDR1 LNHDA, CDR2 SQIVND (reference sequence). The CDR3 nucleotides are TGTGCCAGTAGTATAGACACCGGGACTAGTAGCACAGATACGCAGTATTTT. It codes for CASSIDTGTSSTDTQYF.

Comment on this clone: An end of the junction does not agree with germline; a read error may underlie this. The rearrangement joins TRBV7-7 to TRBJ2-3; TRBD2 aligns across 10 bases. The CDR3 is 19 amino acids. Looked up from germline, CDR1 is SSHAT and CDR2 is FNYEAQ (reference sequence). CDR3 in amino acids: CASSLDPSGSPFSTDTQYF. The CDR3 DNA follows: TGTGCTAGCAGCTTAGACCCTAGCGGGAGTCCCTTTAGCACAGATACGCAGTATTTT.

This chain connects TRBV29-1 to TRBJ2-1; 12 bases agree with TRBD2. CDR1 is SQVTM, CDR2 ANQGSEA, per germline. The CDR3 has 14 amino acids. Trimming at V came to 6 bases and at J to 9 bases, leaving 9 bases not matched to a gene. Written as DNA, the CDR3 is TGCAGCGTAGTTCGACTAGCGGGAGCGAGTGAGCAGTTCTTC. Translating gives CSVVRLAGASEQFF.

The chain links TRBV5-3 to TRBJ2-7; possible D gene TRBD2, 5 bases. TRBV5-3 belongs to the ORF category, with a function that is uncertain. The germline V and J ends were trimmed by 0 bases and 6 bases, with 16 bases remaining between them. The CDR3 covers 15 residues. The CDR3 DNA reads as TGTGCCAGAAGCTTGGCACGGGGAACAGTCCGCGAGCAGTACTTC. Translating gives CARSLARGTVREQYF.

The rearrangement links TRBV9 to TRBJ2-3; TRBD2 agrees at 12 bases. In germline, CDR1 is SGDLS, CDR2 YYNGEE. The CDR3 contains 16 residues. V lost 4 bases and J lost 4; bases outside the gene matches: 7. The CDR3 bases are TGTGCCAGCAGCTTTATTTCTAGCGGGAGGGCAGATACGCAGTATTTT. Its protein is CASSFISSGRADTQYF. Supplemented by reference TRBV9 and TRBJ2-3, the full variable domain reads DSGVTQTPKHLITATGQRVTLRCSPRSGDLSVYWYQQSLDQGLQFLIQYYNGEERAKGNILERFSAQQFPDLHSELNLSSLELGDSALYFCASSFISSGRADTQYFGPGTRLTVL.

In DNA, the CDR3 is TGTGCCAGCTCACCGACAGAGCATGGCTACACCTTC. This gives the protein CASSPTEHGYTF. This sequence joins TRBV18 and TRBJ1-2; possible D gene TRBD1, 5 bases. Trimming took off 3 bases at V and 6 bases at J, with 8 bases between the two ends. The CDR3 runs 12 residues. Germline CDR1 and CDR2: KGHSH and LQKENI.

The V and J genes are TRBV5-1 and TRBJ2-1, with 8 bases fitting TRBD2. J was trimmed by 5 bases and V by 2 bases; bases with no gene match: 12. Germline values: CDR1 SGHRS, CDR2 YFSETQ. This CDR3 spans 17 amino acids. The CDR3 nucleotides read TGCGCCAGCAGCTTTCTCCCGTCCGGGACTAGAAACAATGAGCAGTTCTTC. Protein sequence: CASSFLPSGTRNNEQFF.

The genes are TRBV7-2 and TRBJ2-3, with D perhaps matching TRBD1 (6 bases). V dropped 2 bases and J dropped 4 bases, with 13 bases sitting between them. The germline V gene has CDR1 SGHTA and CDR2 FQGNSA. This CDR3 region has 15 residues. The CDR3 nucleotides are TGTGCCAGCAGCTTATTGAGGAAGGGGGCAGATACGCAGTATTTT. This sequence encodes CASSLLRKGADTQYF.

The chain recombines TRBV9 with TRBJ2-7; 10 nucleotides match TRBD2. This CDR3 spans 15 amino acids. Germline-derived CDR1 and CDR2 are SGDLS and YYNGEE. The trim removed 0 bases at V and 7 bases at J, leaving 7 bases unmatched. For the CDR3, the DNA is TGTGCCAGCAGCGTAGATGGGACTAGCGTACGGGAGCAGTACTTC. It yields the protein CASSVDGTSVREQYF. Looking up the rest from reference TRBV9 and TRBJ2-7 gives the full variable domain: DSGVTQTPKHLITATGQRVTLRCSPRSGDLSVYWYQQSLDQGLQFLIQYYNGEERAKGNILERFSAQQFPDLHSELNLSSLELGDSALYFCASSVDGTSVREQYFGPGTRLTVT.

CDR3 protein: CASSFSSLPDTQYF. The CDR3 nucleotides read TGTGCCAGCAGCTTCTCTAGCTTACCAGATACGCAGTATTTT. This chain uses TRBV11-3 with TRBJ2-3; D may be TRBD2 (5 bases). The length of the CDR3 is 14 residues. V shed 3 bases and J shed 4 bases, with 11 bases lying between them. Germline CDR1 is SGHNT and CDR2 is YENEEA.

This sequence joins TRBV29-1 and TRBJ2-7, with 9 bases lining up with TRBD2. The CDR3 contains 13 residues. After removal of 5 bases from V and 2 bases from J, the junction contained 4 bases not matched to a gene. Germline V gives CDR1 SQVTM, CDR2 ANQGSEA. CDR3 DNA: TGCAGCGTTCGAGCGGGGGGAACCTACGAGCAGTACTTC. Its translation: CSVRAGGTYEQYF.

The rearrangement uses TRBV6-6 and TRBJ2-1; no definite D call. The germline CDR1 and CDR2 sequences are MNHNY and SVGAGI (reference sequence). CDR3 size: 16 residues. Between the trimmed V and J ends, which lost 2 bases and 1 base, there was a span of 12 bases. The DNA for the CDR3 is TGTGCCAGCAGTTACCGAGGTCTACTTTCCTACAATGAGCAGTTCTTC. This gives the protein CASSYRGLLSYNEQFF.

The chain links TRBV5-1 to TRBJ2-7, with 12 bases that match TRBD2. This CDR3 spans 16 amino acids. In germline, CDR1 is SGHRS, CDR2 YFSETQ. V shed 1 base and J 5 bases; nucleotides not matched to a gene: 7. The CDR3 DNA is TGCGCCAGCAGCTTGCCCCTAGCGGGAGGGGGGGACGAGCAGTACTTC. This translates into CASSLPLAGGGDEQYF.

This chain uses TRBV7-9 with TRBJ1-4, with TRBD1 as a possible D gene (6 bases). V shed 3 bases and J shed 0 bases, with 11 bases lying between them. Germline V gene lookup returns CDR1 SEHNR and CDR2 FQNEAQ (reference sequence). The length of the CDR3 is 16 residues. This CDR3 reads CASSFGQTATNEKLFF. CDR3 DNA sequence: TGTGCCAGCAGCTTCGGACAGACTGCAACTAATGAAAAACTGTTTTTT.

The chain couples TRBV25-1 to TRBJ2-5, with D possibly being TRBD2 (6 bases). The germline V gene encodes CDR1 MGHDK and CDR2 SYGVNS. Trimming removed 2 bases from V and 5 bases from J, with 15 bases in between. CDR3 size: 15 residues. CDR3 region: CASSEGLGGRETQYF. CDR3 in DNA: TGTGCCAGCAGTGAAGGCCTCGGGGGTCGGGAGACCCAGTACTTC.

This clone was seen a handful of times. V gene TRBV10-1 combines with J gene TRBJ2-1, with TRBD2 matching 8 bases. Germline trimming cut 2 bases from V and 4 bases from J; bases unmatched to any gene: 4. The length of the CDR3 is 15 residues. Germline loops: CDR1 WNHNN, CDR2 SYGVQD (reference sequence). The CDR3: CASSEALAGYNEQFF. The CDR3 DNA sequence: TGCGCCAGCAGTGAGGCCCTAGCGGGTTACAATGAGCAGTTCTTC.

This rearrangement joins TRBV9 to TRBJ2-1, with unresolved D. Trimming took 1 base from V and 4 from J, leaving 12 bases between them. CDR1 is SGDLS and CDR2 is YYNGEE in the germline V gene. The CDR3 totals 15 residues. The CDR3 protein is CASSVTATTYNEQFF. The CDR3 nucleotides read TGTGCCAGCAGCGTAACTGCCACCACGTACAATGAGCAGTTCTTC. Filled out from reference TRBV9 and TRBJ2-1, the complete variable domain reads DSGVTQTPKHLITATGQRVTLRCSPRSGDLSVYWYQQSLDQGLQFLIQYYNGEERAKGNILERFSAQQFPDLHSELNLSSLELGDSALYFCASSVTATTYNEQFFGPGTRLTVL.